The clone carrying this T cell receptor (beta chain) appeared a few times. Sorted libraries used 800,000 to 1,000,000 CD4+ or CD8+ T cells. The data belong to a study of neurological immune-mediated disorders. The CDR3 covers 16 residues. The V end was cut by 0 bases, the J end by 1 base, with 12 bases between. Germline V gene sequence: CDR1 LGHNA, CDR2 YSLEER. Template-switch 5'RACE cDNA synthesis added a 10-nucleotide unique molecular identifier. Using its own MiXCR run on the 5' RACE reads, TCRdb lists one record per CDR3 protein. Among about 21,000 distinct CDR3 sequences listed, 6.2% were seen once.

The chain recombines TRBV4-3 with TRBJ2-5; D may match TRBD1 or TRBD2 (6 bases each). Sequencing was performed on CD8+ T cells from blood. This clonotype originated in a man aged 18 to 30 in good health. In DNA, the CDR3 is TGCGCCAGCAGCCAAGACCCCCGGGGGCCCCAAGAGACCCAGTACTTC. Encoded protein: CASSQDPRGPQETQYF.